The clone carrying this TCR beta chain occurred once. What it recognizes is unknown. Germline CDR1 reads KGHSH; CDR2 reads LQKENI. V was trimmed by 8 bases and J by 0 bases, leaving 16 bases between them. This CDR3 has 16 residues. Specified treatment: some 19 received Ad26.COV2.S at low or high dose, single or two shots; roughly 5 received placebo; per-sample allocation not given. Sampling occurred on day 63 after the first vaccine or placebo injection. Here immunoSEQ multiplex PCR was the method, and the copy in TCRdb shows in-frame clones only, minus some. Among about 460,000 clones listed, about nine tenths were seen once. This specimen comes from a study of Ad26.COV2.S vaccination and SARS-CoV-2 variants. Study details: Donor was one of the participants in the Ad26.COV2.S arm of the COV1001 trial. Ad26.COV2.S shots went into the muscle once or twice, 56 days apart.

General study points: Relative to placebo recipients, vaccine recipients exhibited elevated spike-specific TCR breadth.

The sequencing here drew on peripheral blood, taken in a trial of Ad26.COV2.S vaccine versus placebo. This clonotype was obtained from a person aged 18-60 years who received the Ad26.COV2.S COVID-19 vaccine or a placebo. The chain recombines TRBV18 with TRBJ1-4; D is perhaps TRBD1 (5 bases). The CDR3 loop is CASHPGEGATNEKLFF. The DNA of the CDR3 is TGTGCCAGCCACCCGGGGGAGGGAGCAACTAATGAAAAACTGTTTTTT.